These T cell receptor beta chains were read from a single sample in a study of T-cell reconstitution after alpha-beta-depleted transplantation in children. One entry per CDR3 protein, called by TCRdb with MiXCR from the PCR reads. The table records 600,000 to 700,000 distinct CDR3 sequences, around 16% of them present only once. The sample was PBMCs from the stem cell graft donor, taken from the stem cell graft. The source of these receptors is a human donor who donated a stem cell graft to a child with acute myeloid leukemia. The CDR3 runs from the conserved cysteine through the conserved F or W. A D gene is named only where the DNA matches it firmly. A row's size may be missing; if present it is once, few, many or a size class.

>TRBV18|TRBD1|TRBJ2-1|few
CASSPPRTGSYNEQFF
TGTGCCAGCTCACCACCACGGACAGGGTCCTACAATGAGCAGTTCTTC
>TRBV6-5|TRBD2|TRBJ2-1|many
CASSYKRGFSYNEQFF
TGTGCCAGCAGTTACAAGCGGGGGTTCTCCTACAATGAGCAGTTCTTC
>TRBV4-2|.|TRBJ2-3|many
CASSQEEGGPVPDTQYF
TGTGCCAGCAGCCAAGAGGAAGGGGGGCCGGTTCCAGATACGCAGTATTTT
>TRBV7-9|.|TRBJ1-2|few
CASSSSGGTEAYGYTF
TGTGCCAGCAGCTCCTCCGGTGGGACGGAAGCCTATGGCTACACCTTC
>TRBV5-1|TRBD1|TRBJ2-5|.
CASSVPGQGYLSYQETQYF
TGCGCCAGCAGCGTACCGGGACAGGGGTACCTTTCTTACCAAGAGACCCAGTACTTC
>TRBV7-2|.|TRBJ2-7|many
CASSLAPGAYEQYF
TGTGCCAGCAGCTTAGCGCCAGGCGCCTACGAGCAGTACTTC
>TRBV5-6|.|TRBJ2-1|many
CASSSPVTNYNEQFF
TGTGCCAGCAGCTCCCCGGTAACAAATTACAATGAGCAGTTCTTC
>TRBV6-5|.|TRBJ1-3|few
CASSYEGTAAESGNTIYF
TGTGCCAGCAGTTACGAAGGGACGGCCGCAGAGAGTGGAAACACCATATATTTT
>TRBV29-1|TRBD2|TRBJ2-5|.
CSVYGLEGTQYF
TGCAGCGTCTACGGACTAGAAGGGACCCAGTACTTC
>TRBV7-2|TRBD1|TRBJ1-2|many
CASSLEPGTGGGYTF
TGTGCCAGCAGCTTAGAACCAGGGACAGGTGGAGGCTACACCTTC
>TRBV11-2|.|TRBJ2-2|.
CASSRYQGYTGELFF
TGTGCCAGCAGCCGTTACCAGGGGTACACCGGGGAGCTGTTTTTT